This is a list of T cell receptor beta chains from one sample in a study of preoperative IRX-2 immunotherapy in early breast cancer. The table came from immunoSEQ multiplex PCR; TCRdb's copy has only in-frame clones and leaves some out. This repertoire shows around 28,000 clones, 90% found once; its top ten account for roughly 10%. This material was acquired from a patient treated with IRX-2 immunotherapy. The receptors were sampled from a human donor with breast cancer. CDR3s include the opening cysteine and the closing phenylalanine or tryptophan. D genes are given only for firm matches. Clone size is stated in some rows and not others, as once, few, many or a class when expanded.

J gene	D gene	clone size	V gene	CDR3 DNA	CDR3 protein
TRBJ1-2	TRBD1	.	TRBV7-2	TGTGCCAGCAGCTTATCACAGGGGGCGCAGGGCTACACCTTC	CASSLSQGAQGYTF
TRBJ2-7	.	.	TRBV7-2	TGTGCCAGCAGCAACTACCAGGGTTCCTCCTACGAGCAGTACTTC	CASSNYQGSSYEQYF
TRBJ2-1	TRBD2	.	TRBV6-1	TGTGCCAGCGGGGAGGGGAATGAGCAGTTCTTC	CASGEGNEQFF
TRBJ1-1	.	large	TRBV30	TGTGCCTGGAGGGCCGACAGGCGGACTGAAGCTTTCTTT	CAWRADRRTEAFF
TRBJ1-5	TRBD1	.	TRBV11-2	TGTGCCAGCAGCTTGGGTGACAGGGGCAATCAGCCCCAGCATTTT	CASSLGDRGNQPQHF
TRBJ1-4	.	.	TRBV7-2	TGTGCCAGCAGCACGACGGTTCAAAAACTGTTTTTT	CASSTTVQKLFF
TRBJ1-2	.	.	TRBV30	TGTGCCTGGGAGGTCGGTGGGGTGTATGGCTACACCTTC	CAWEVGGVYGYTF
TRBJ1-6	.	.	TRBV7-2	TGTGCCAGCAGCTTAGCATCGGGAAGCTCCTATAATTCACCCCTCCACTTT	CASSLASGSSYNSPLHF
TRBJ2-1	.	.	TRBV4-1	TGCGCCAGCAGCCAAGTGAATCTCGTCTCGAGCTCCTACAATGAGCAGTTCTTC	CASSQVNLVSSSYNEQFF
TRBJ1-1	.	.	TRBV19	TGTGCCAGTAGTACCGGGAGGACTGAAGCTTTCTTT	CASSTGRTEAFF
TRBJ2-5	TRBD1	.	TRBV5-4	TGTGCCAGCAGCAGCAACAGGGGGTCCGGAGAGACCCAGTACTTC	CASSSNRGSGETQYF
TRBJ2-2	.	.	TRBV5-4	TGTGCCAGCAACCACCACGACGGGGACACCGGGGAGCTGTTTTTT	CASNHHDGDTGELFF
TRBJ1-1	TRBD1	.	TRBV4-1	TGCGCCAGCAGCCGACAGGGAGGGGTGGTTGAAGCTTTCTTT	CASSRQGGVVEAFF
TRBJ1-5	.	once	TRBV7-2	TGTGCCAGCAGTAGCAGTGGAGGGCCCCAGCATTTT	CASSSSGGPQHF
TRBJ2-2	.	.	TRBV2	TGTGCCAGCAGTGAACCCGGGGGCGCGGCCGGGGAGCTGTTTTTT	CASSEPGGAAGELFF
TRBJ2-1	.	.	TRBV15	TGTGCCACCAGCAGAGATAAGGCGGGAAGGACGTACAATGAGCAGTTCTTC	CATSRDKAGRTYNEQFF
TRBJ2-2	.	.	TRBV19	TGTGCCAGTAGTCCCCCGGGACGAGAGTCCGGGGAGCTGTTTTTT	CASSPPGRESGELFF
TRBJ1-3	.	once	TRBV29-1	TGCAGCGTGGCGCCGGTGGCAGGGTTGTCTGGAAACACCATATATTTT	CSVAPVAGLSGNTIYF
TRBJ1-3	.	.	TRBV19	TGTGCCAGTAGATACGTCGGAGGGACTGGAAACACCATATATTTT	CASRYVGGTGNTIYF
TRBJ2-5	.	.	TRBV5-1	TGCGCCAGCAGCATTCAAGAGACCCAGTACTTC	CASSIQETQYF
TRBJ2-4	.	once	TRBV7-2	TGTGCCAGCAGCTTAGCGTCGGGGTTGGGCAAAAACATTCAGTACTTC	CASSLASGLGKNIQYF